Below, 3 T cell receptor beta chains from the same sample are listed, as sequenced in a study of T cell changes during pregnancy in multiple sclerosis. The assay was immunoSEQ multiplex PCR, and TCRdb's table has in-frame clones only and misses some. The sample includes several thousand clones, roughly four fifths of them seen just once. Sample: CD8+ T cells from peripheral blood mononuclear cells, taken in the second trimester of pregnancy. The origin of the receptors is a female donor in good health, enrolled as a control in a pregnancy study.

The gene calls are TRBV13 and TRBJ2-3; 12 bases are shared with TRBD2. This CDR3 region has 18 residues. Germline assignment: CDR1 PRHDT and CDR2 FYEKMQ (reference sequence). V was clipped by 5 bases and J by 3 bases; unmatched bases: 12. The CDR3 coding sequence is TGTGCCAGCAGCACCTTAACTAGGACTAGCGGGATAACAGATACGCAGTATTTT. This codes for CASSTLTRTSGITDTQYF.

This clone came up a few times. The chain uses TRBV9 and TRBJ1-1; tentatively, D is TRBD1 (6 bases). This CDR3 comprises 17 residues. Trimming removed 4 bases from V and 1 base from J, with 20 bases in between. CDR1 and CDR2 from the germline V gene are SGDLS and YYNGEE. In nucleotides, the CDR3 is TGTGCCAGCAGCTACCAAAGGGGGGGGCAGGGGAACACTGAAGCTTTCTTT. Amino acid sequence: CASSYQRGGQGNTEAFF.

The chain uses TRBV9 and TRBJ2-7; TRBD2 agrees at 10 bases. This CDR3 is built from 15 residues. The V gene end was trimmed by 0 bases and the J gene end by 4 bases; junction bases not matched to a gene: 4. Germline V CDR1 and CDR2: SGDLS, YYNGEE. The CDR3 loop is CASSVAPAGGYEQYF. In DNA form, the CDR3 reads TGTGCCAGCAGCGTAGCACCAGCGGGAGGGTACGAGCAGTACTTC. The full variable domain, in which reference TRBV9 and TRBJ2-7 provide the parts outside the CDR3, is DSGVTQTPKHLITATGQRVTLRCSPRSGDLSVYWYQQSLDQGLQFLIQYYNGEERAKGNILERFSAQQFPDLHSELNLSSLELGDSALYFCASSVAPAGGYEQYFGPGTRLTVT.